These T cell receptor beta chains were read from a single sample in a study of Graves' ophthalmopathy and Graves' hyperthyroidism. One entry per CDR3 protein results from TCRdb running MiXCR on the multiplex PCR reads. Of under 350,000 distinct CDR3 sequences in the sample, roughly 16% were seen once. Source material: peripheral blood. All receptors derive from an adult man with Graves' ophthalmopathy. The CDR3 runs from the conserved cysteine through the conserved F or W. D genes are given only for firm matches. Expanded clones are given a class, and other clones once, few, many or no size at all.

clone_size | j_call | d_call | v_call | cdr3_nt | cdr3_aa
many | TRBJ2-5 | TRBD2 | TRBV7-2 | TGTGCCAGCAGCTACAGAGCGGGGGGCCAAGAGACCCAGTACTTC | CASSYRAGGQETQYF
many | TRBJ2-5 | NA | TRBV2 | TGTGCCAGCAGAGCCTATGGGACCCAGTACTTC | CASRAYGTQYF
many | TRBJ2-7 | TRBD2 | TRBV10-3 | TGTGCCATCAGTACGACTAGCGGGAGTGGCGAGCAGTACTTC | CAISTTSGSGEQYF
many | TRBJ2-7 | NA | TRBV4-1 | TGCGCCAGCAGCCGGGACAAAAGTCTTGTCGAGCAGTACTTC | CASSRDKSLVEQYF
many | TRBJ2-6 | NA | TRBV5-1 | TGCGCCAGCAGCTTGGGTCCTGGGGCCAACGTCCTGACTTTC | CASSLGPGANVLTF
many | TRBJ1-1 | NA | TRBV4-1 | TGCGCCAGCAGCCAAGTTGTCAAAACTGAAGCTTTCTTT | CASSQVVKTEAFF
many | TRBJ1-1 | NA | TRBV6-1 | TGTGCCAGCAGTGTGGGGGTGAACACTGAAGCTTTCTTT | CASSVGVNTEAFF
many | TRBJ2-7 | TRBD2 | TRBV18 | TGTGCCAGCTCACCGCTAGCGGGAGCCGATGGGGAGCAGTACTTC | CASSPLAGADGEQYF
many | TRBJ1-5 | TRBD1 | TRBV29-1 | TGCAGCGTTGAAAGGGACAGGGGAGCCCAGCCCCAGCATTTT | CSVERDRGAQPQHF
many | TRBJ2-7 | NA | TRBV6-1 | TGTGCCACCCGCTACGAGCGGTACTTC | CATRYERYF
NA | TRBJ2-7 | NA | TRBV7-8 | TGTGCCAGCAGCTCAAGCGGAGGAGGGATCTACGAGCAGTACTTC | CASSSSGGGIYEQYF
few | TRBJ2-6 | TRBD2 | TRBV7-8 | TGTGCCAGCAGCTGGGGGAGTGGGCTAGCGGGGCCCTCTGGGGCCAACGTCCTGACTTTC | CASSWGSGLAGPSGANVLTF
many | TRBJ2-5 | TRBD2 | TRBV5-1 | TGCGCCAGCAGCTTGGAAGTCAGCGGGGAACAAGAGACCCAGTACTTC | CASSLEVSGEQETQYF
many | TRBJ1-2 | NA | TRBV6-1 | TGTGCCAGCAGTGAAGCGGTAAATGGCTACACCTTC | CASSEAVNGYTF
many | TRBJ2-7 | NA | TRBV6-1 | TGTGCCAGCAGTGAACAACTTACCCTTCCCCTAGGGTATTGGTACGAGCAGTACTTC | CASSEQLTLPLGYWYEQYF
many | TRBJ1-2 | NA | TRBV5-1 | TGCGCCAGCAGCTTTGGGTTTCACTATGGCTACACCTTC | CASSFGFHYGYTF
many | TRBJ1-3 | NA | TRBV5-1 | TGCGCCAGCAGCTTGGAGATTCCCTCCCGGAACACCATATATTTT | CASSLEIPSRNTIYF
NA | TRBJ1-5 | NA | TRBV6-5 | TGTGCCAGCAGTTACACAGGTCGTCAGCCCCAGCATTTT | CASSYTGRQPQHF
many | TRBJ1-1 | NA | TRBV6-5 | TGTGCCAGCAGTTACTCGGGTCCCGGTGGTGCTTTCTTT | CASSYSGPGGAFF
NA | TRBJ2-5 | TRBD1 | TRBV2 | TGTGCCAGCACCGCCTCACGACAGGGCCAAGAGACCCAGTACTTC | CASTASRQGQETQYF
many | TRBJ1-5 | NA | TRBV30 | TGTGCCTGGAGTCCGGGTGTCAATCAGCCCCAGCATTTT | CAWSPGVNQPQHF
many | TRBJ2-5 | TRBD2 | TRBV20-1 | TGCAGTGCTTCTAGGACTAGCGGGGAGACCCAGTACTTC | CSASRTSGETQYF
many | TRBJ1-1 | TRBD1 | TRBV12-3/TRBV12-4 | TGTGCCAGCAGTGACCGGGACAGGGGGCGAGCTTTCTTT | CASSDRDRGRAFF
NA | TRBJ2-7 | NA | TRBV28 | TGTGCCAGCAGTTTAACGGGGACGGGGTGGACCTACGAGCAGTACTTC | CASSLTGTGWTYEQYF
few | TRBJ2-5 | NA | TRBV20-1 | TGCAGTGCTGGACCAACAGGACTGATGTACCAAGAGACCCAGTACTTC | CSAGPTGLMYQETQYF
many | TRBJ2-7 | NA | TRBV5-1 | TGCGCCAGCAGCTTTCCGGGGGTCACCTACGAGCAGTACTTC | CASSFPGVTYEQYF
NA | TRBJ2-2 | TRBD1 | TRBV6-2/TRBV6-3 | TGTGCCAGCAGTTTCTTCCGGGACAGGGGAATCTACACCGGGGAGCTGTTTTTT | CASSFFRDRGIYTGELFF
NA | TRBJ2-5 | NA | TRBV25-1 | TGTGCCAGCAGTGAGGGACATCAAATCCTCCACTTC | CASSEGHQILHF
many | TRBJ2-5 | TRBD1 | TRBV9 | TGTGCCAGCAGCCATCTGACAGGGGGCCGAGAGACCCAGTACTTC | CASSHLTGGRETQYF
many | TRBJ1-1 | NA | TRBV12-5 | TGTGCTAGTGGTCTGGGACGGATGAACACTGAAGCTTTCTTT | CASGLGRMNTEAFF
many | TRBJ2-2 | TRBD1 | TRBV27 | TGTGCCAGCAGTACAGGGGGCCCGAACACCGGGGAGCTGTTTTTT | CASSTGGPNTGELFF
NA | TRBJ2-2 | NA | TRBV29-1 | TGCAGCGCGGACAGTCCGAACACCGGGGAGCTGTTTTTT | CSADSPNTGELFF
many | TRBJ2-7 | NA | TRBV7-8 | TGTGCCAGCAGCTTACAAGGGGCAAGGAGCTCCTACGAGCAGTACTTC | CASSLQGARSSYEQYF
many | TRBJ2-5 | NA | TRBV14 | TGTGCCAGCAGCCAAGGGACAGCAGAAGGTCAAGAGACCCAGTACTTC | CASSQGTAEGQETQYF
many | TRBJ2-5 | NA | TRBV4-1 | TGCGCCAGCAGCCAAGTGCGGTTGTTGGAGACCCAGTACTTC | CASSQVRLLETQYF
many | TRBJ1-5 | NA | TRBV7-8 | TGTGCCAGCAGCTTAGCCCCAGGGAATCAGCCCCAGCATTTT | CASSLAPGNQPQHF
NA | TRBJ2-2 | TRBD2 | TRBV6-2/TRBV6-3 | TGTGCCAGCAGCCCGCTAAGACTAGCGGGAGGTGGAGGCGGGGAGCTGTTTTTT | CASSPLRLAGGGGGELFF
many | TRBJ2-7 | TRBD1 | TRBV12-3/TRBV12-4 | TGTGCCAGCAGTTGGGACAGATACTACGAGCAGTACTTC | CASSWDRYYEQYF
NA | TRBJ2-2 | NA | TRBV6-1 | TGTGCCAGCATTGTGGGAGTTAACACCGGGGAGCTGTTTTTT | CASIVGVNTGELFF
many | TRBJ1-1 | NA | TRBV30 | TGTGCCTGGAGAAGTCAGGGTTTCGTAGCTTTCTTT | CAWRSQGFVAFF
many | TRBJ2-7 | NA | TRBV6-1 | TGTGCCAGCAGTGAAGCGTATGAGGGCCTCAACGAGCAGTACTTC | CASSEAYEGLNEQYF
many | TRBJ2-7 | TRBD2 | TRBV7-9 | TGTGCCAGCAGCCGTACTAGCGCGGAGCAGTACTTC | CASSRTSAEQYF
few | TRBJ2-6 | TRBD2 | TRBV3-1 | TGTGCCAGCAGCCCCGGACTAGCGGGAGTTTCGGGGGCCAACGTCCTGACTTTC | CASSPGLAGVSGANVLTF
many | TRBJ2-7 | TRBD2 | TRBV6-1 | TGTGCCAGCAGTCGGCTAGCGGGACCCTACGAGCAGTACTTC | CASSRLAGPYEQYF
many | TRBJ2-7 | TRBD2 | TRBV3-1 | TGTGCCAGCAGCCAAGATCTAGCGGGGGAGCAGTACTTC | CASSQDLAGEQYF
many | TRBJ2-7 | NA | TRBV18 | TGTGCCAGCTCACTTTCCAGAGCCTACGAGCAGTACTTC | CASSLSRAYEQYF
many | TRBJ1-1 | NA | TRBV4-1 | TGCGCCAGCAGCCTCCCAAGCAGGAGCACTGAAGCTTTCTTT | CASSLPSRSTEAFF
many | TRBJ1-2 | NA | TRBV30 | TGTGCCTGGAGTAGTACACCCAACTATGGCTACACCTTC | CAWSSTPNYGYTF
few | TRBJ2-7 | TRBD2 | TRBV7-8 | TGTGCCAGCAGCTTAGCAGCGGGGCTTTCCTACGAGCAGTACTTC | CASSLAAGLSYEQYF
many | TRBJ1-5 | NA | TRBV18 | TGTGCCAGCTCAGATAAGGGGTATCAGCCCCAGCATTTT | CASSDKGYQPQHF
many | TRBJ1-2 | NA | TRBV6-1 | TGTGCCAGCAGCGACAGTTATAACTATGGCTACACCTTC | CASSDSYNYGYTF
many | TRBJ1-5 | TRBD1 | TRBV6-5 | TGTGCCAGCCAGGGGGATAGCAATCAGCCCCAGCATTTT | CASQGDSNQPQHF
many | TRBJ2-5 | TRBD2 | TRBV7-9 | TGTGCCAGCAGCTCTGGGGACTACGGGAAAGAGACCCAGTACTTC | CASSSGDYGKETQYF
NA | TRBJ2-7 | NA | TRBV7-2 | TGTGCCAGCAGCCCCATATTGGGATACACCTACGAGCAGTACTTC | CASSPILGYTYEQYF